The clone carrying this T cell receptor (beta chain) was seen just once. This entry is derived from a study of CD8+CD57+ T cells in acquired aplastic anemia. For sequencing, patients were chosen who had shown expansion of CD8+CD57+ cells by flow cytometry. The CDR3 contains 14 residues. Per germline, CDR1 LNHDA and CDR2 SQIVND (reference sequence). Trimming stripped 5 bases from V and 8 bases from J, with 16 bases between. Genomic DNA, the template, was used for profiling of the TCR beta VDJ and CDR3. TCRdb reprocessed the reads with MiXCR, giving one entry per CDR3 protein. This sample yields some 180,000 distinct CDR3 sequences, of which around 50% are seen a single time; about an eighth belongs to the top ten.

This chain connects TRBV19 to TRBJ2-1, with D possibly TRBD1 on 8 matching bases. Sequences were obtained from sorted CD4+, CD8+, or CD8+CD57+ T cells (not recorded which) from PBMCs. The clonotype was recovered from a human donor with aplastic anemia. The CDR3 region is CASSLQGGFDEQFF. The CDR3, as DNA: TGTGCCAGTAGTCTACAGGGGGGGTTCGATGAGCAGTTCTTC.